This T cell receptor beta chain is from a study of CD8+ T cells in alopecia areata. Study at large: Patients remained on tofacitinib for 6 to 18 months and then went 6 months without it. Study-wide results and caveats: The treated group had a single nonresponder, limiting CD8+ expansion-response conclusions.

Per germline, CDR1 MNHEY and CDR2 SMNVEV (reference sequence). V was shortened by 6 bases and J by 6 bases, with 15 bases between the two germline ends. CDR3 length: 14 amino acids. RNA extraction was followed by reverse transcription into cDNA, which acted as the sequencing template. The table came from immunoSEQ multiplex PCR; TCRdb's copy has only in-frame clones and leaves some out. The data contain more than 150,000 clones, 45% to 60% of them singletons. The treatment was: oral pan-JAK inhibitor, 5-10 mg twice daily. A note on this clone: As yet, its antigen is unknown.

This specimen was CD8+ T cells sorted from blood, taken around week 53, from a patient treated with tofacitinib. The rearrangement uses TRBV27 and TRBJ1-5; D possibly corresponds to TRBD1 (6 bases). The sequence came from a human donor with alopecia areata. The CDR3 DNA follows: TGTGCCAGCAGCAAGATGACAGGTTCTCAGCCCCAGCATTTT. Translating it yields CASSKMTGSQPQHF.